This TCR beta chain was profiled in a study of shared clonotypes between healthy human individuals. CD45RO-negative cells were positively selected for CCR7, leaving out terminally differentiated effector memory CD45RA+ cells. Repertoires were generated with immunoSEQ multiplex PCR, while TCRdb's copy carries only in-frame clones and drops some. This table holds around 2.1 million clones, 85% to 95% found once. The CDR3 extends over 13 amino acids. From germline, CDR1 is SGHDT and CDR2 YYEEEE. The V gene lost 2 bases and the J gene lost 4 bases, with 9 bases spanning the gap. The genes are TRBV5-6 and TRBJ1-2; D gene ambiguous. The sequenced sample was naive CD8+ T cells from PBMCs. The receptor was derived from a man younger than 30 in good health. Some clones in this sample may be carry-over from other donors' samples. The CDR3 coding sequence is TGTGCCAGCAGCTTTTCACAGATCTATGGCTACACCTTC. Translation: CASSFSQIYGYTF.